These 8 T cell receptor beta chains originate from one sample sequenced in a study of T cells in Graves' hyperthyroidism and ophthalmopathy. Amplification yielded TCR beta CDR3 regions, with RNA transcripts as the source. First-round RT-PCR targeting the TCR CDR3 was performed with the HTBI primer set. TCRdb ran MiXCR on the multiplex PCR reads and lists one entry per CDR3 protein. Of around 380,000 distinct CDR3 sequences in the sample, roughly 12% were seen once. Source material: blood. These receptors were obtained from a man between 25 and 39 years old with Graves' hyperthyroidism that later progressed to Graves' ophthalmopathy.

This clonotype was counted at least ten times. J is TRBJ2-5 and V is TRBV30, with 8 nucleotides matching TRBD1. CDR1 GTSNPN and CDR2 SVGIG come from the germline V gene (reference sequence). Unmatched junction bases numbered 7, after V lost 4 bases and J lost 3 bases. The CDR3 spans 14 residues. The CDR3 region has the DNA TGTGCCTGGAACGTCGGGACAGGAGAAGAGACCCAGTACTTC. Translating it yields CAWNVGTGEETQYF.

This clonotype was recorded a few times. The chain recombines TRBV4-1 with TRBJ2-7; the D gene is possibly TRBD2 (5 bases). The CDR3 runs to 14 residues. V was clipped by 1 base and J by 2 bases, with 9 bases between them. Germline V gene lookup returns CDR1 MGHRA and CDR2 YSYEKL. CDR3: CASSQGIGAYEQYF. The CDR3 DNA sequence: TGCGCCAGCAGCCAAGGGATCGGGGCCTACGAGCAGTACTTC.

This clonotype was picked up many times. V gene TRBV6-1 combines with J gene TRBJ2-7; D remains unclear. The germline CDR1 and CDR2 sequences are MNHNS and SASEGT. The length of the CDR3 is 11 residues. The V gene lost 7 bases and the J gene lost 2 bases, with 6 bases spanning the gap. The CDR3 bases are TGTGCCAGCATTTGGGCCTACGAGCAGTACTTC. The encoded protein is CASIWAYEQYF.

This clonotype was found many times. The CDR3 protein is CASSPLAGGYNEQFF. The CDR3 DNA sequence: TGTGCCAGCAGCCCCCTAGCGGGGGGGTACAATGAGCAGTTCTTC. The rearrangement links TRBV7-9 to TRBJ2-1; 12 nucleotides align to TRBD2. J gave up 4 bases and V 5 bases, and 3 bases lay outside the gene matches. The CDR3 runs to 15 residues. CDR1 SEHNR and CDR2 FQNEAQ come from the germline V gene (reference sequence).

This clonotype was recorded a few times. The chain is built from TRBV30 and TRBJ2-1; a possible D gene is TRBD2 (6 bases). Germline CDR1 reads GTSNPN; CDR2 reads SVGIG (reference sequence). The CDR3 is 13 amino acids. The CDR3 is CVSKAQGGYEQFF. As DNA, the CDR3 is TGTGTCTCGAAAGCCCAGGGAGGATATGAGCAGTTCTTC. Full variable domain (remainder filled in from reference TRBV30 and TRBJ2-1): SQTIHQWPATLVQPVGSPLSLECTVEGTSNPNLYWYRQAAGRGLQLLFYSVGIGQISSEVPQNLSASRPQDRQFILSSKKLLLSDSGFYLCVSKAQGGYEQFFGPGTRLTVL.

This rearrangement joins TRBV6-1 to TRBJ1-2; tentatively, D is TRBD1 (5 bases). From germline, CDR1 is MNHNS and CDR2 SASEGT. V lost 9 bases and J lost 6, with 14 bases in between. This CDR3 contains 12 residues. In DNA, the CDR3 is TGTGCCAGTTCAGGGTTAGGAGATGGCTACACCTTC. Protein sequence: CASSGLGDGYTF.

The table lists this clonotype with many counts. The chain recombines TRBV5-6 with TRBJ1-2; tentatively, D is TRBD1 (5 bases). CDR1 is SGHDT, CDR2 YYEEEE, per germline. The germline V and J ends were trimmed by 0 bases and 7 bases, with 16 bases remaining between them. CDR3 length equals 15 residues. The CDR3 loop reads CASSLGAGSWFGYTF. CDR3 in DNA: TGTGCCAGCAGCTTGGGTGCAGGGAGTTGGTTTGGCTACACCTTC.

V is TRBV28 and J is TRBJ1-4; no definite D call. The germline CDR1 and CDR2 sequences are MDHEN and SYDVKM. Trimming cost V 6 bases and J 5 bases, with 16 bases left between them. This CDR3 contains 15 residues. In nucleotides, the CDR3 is TGTGCCAGCAGCCCTCCCGGCCAGCCAAATGAAAAACTGTTTTTT. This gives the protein CASSPPGQPNEKLFF.